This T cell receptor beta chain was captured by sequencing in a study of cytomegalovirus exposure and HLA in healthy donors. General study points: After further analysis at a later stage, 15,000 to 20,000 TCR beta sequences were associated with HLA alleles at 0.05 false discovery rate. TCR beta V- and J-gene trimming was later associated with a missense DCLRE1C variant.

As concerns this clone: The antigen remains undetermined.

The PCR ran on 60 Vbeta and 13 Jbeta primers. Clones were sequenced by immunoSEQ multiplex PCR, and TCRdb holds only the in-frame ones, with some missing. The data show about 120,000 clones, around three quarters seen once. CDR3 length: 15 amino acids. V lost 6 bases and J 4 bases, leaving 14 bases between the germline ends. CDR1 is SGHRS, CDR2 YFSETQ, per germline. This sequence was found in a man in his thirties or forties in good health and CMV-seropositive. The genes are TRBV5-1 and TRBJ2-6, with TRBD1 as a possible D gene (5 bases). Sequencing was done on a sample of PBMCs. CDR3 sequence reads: CASKPQGPGANVLTF. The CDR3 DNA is TGCGCCAGCAAACCCCAGGGTCCCGGGGCCAACGTCCTGACTTTC.